These T cell receptor beta chains were read from a single sample in a study of blood T cell repertoires in COVID-19. Clones were sequenced by immunoSEQ multiplex PCR, and TCRdb holds only the in-frame ones, with some missing. The sample consists of approximately 300,000 clones, 85% to 95% of them appearing once. The sample comprised PBMCs or T cells enriched from blood (not recorded which). The receptors shown here come from a woman in her thirties who had been exposed to COVID-19. CDR3s leave out the opening cysteine and the closing phenylalanine or tryptophan.

TRBV19	TRBJ1-5	ASSIELGTGLYQPQH
TRBV18	TRBJ2-2	ASSPGQGYTGELF
TRBV18	TRBJ2-3	ASSPAGTQY
TRBV5-1	TRBJ2-7	ASSPSSGGPYEQY
TRBV7-2	TRBJ2-5	ASSSGQVGQETQY
TRBV20-1	TRBJ2-7	SASKRRTYEQY
TRBV7-2	TRBJ2-7	ASSHLMRYEQY
TRBV20-1	TRBJ2-5	SARAGTQY
TRBV10-1	TRBJ2-7	ASNESRDRVYEQY
TRBV6-1	TRBJ2-1	ASSERRALFYNEQF
TRBV4-3	TRBJ2-3	ASSQGTGGTDTQY
TRBV5-5	TRBJ1-4	ASCDRAINEKLF
TRBV5-4	TRBJ1-5	ASSSRTGVDDGSNQPQH
TRBV5-1	TRBJ2-7	ASNPRPTGGGYEQY
TRBV4-1	TRBJ1-3	ASSQVTGVSGNTIY
TRBV6-5	TRBJ2-3	ASSFGVATDTQY
TRBV7-6	TRBJ1-4	ASSFVPTGGVKEKLF
TRBV6-2/TRBV6-3	TRBJ2-7	ASSSRLYEQY
TRBV19	TRBJ1-2	ASRSSGTAGGYGYT
TRBV12-3/TRBV12-4	TRBJ1-2	ASSRDYGYT
TRBV27	TRBJ2-2	ASSLAGGPGELF
TRBV12-5	TRBJ1-1	ASGTTTGQDTEAF
TRBV12-3/TRBV12-4	TRBJ1-1	ASSSGIEAF
TRBV24-1	TRBJ2-1	ATSEAGWNEQF
TRBV5-1	TRBJ1-4	ASSSGTAGYQTNEKLF
TRBV11-1	TRBJ2-3	ASSPRAQADTQY
TRBV6-5	TRBJ1-1	AKADGRLNTEAF
TRBV5-4	TRBJ2-4	ASSLETRGFGNIQY
TRBV5-4	TRBJ1-1	ASSGDRPPQGAF
TRBV5-1	TRBJ1-4	ASSLVGTRTTNEKLF
TRBV5-1	TRBJ1-2	ASSLDAQGRSYGYT
TRBV7-6	TRBJ2-3	ASSLTSGVRRSTDTQY
TRBV9	TRBJ1-6	ASSGGQGPPLH
TRBV2	TRBJ1-5	ASSLDTASNQPQH
TRBV4-1	TRBJ2-1	ASSADYSLYNEQF
TRBV7-8	TRBJ1-3	ASSPVDRASGNTIY
TRBV5-1	TRBJ2-7	ASSSGGAGRSTYEQY
TRBV19	TRBJ1-5	ASGGQGSGQPQH
TRBV28	TRBJ1-1	ASSETTGTEAF
TRBV2	TRBJ1-2	ASSGTEYGYT
TRBV2	TRBJ2-3	ASSEAPGATDTQY
TRBV4-2	TRBJ1-4	ASSPTQGEKLF
TRBV27	TRBJ1-5	ASSFGAGTSNQPQH
TRBV19	TRBJ1-2	ASSDRGRVYGYT
TRBV9	TRBJ1-4	ASSKTGSNEKLF
TRBV6-5	TRBJ2-7	ASSQYTGAVYEQY
TRBV4-1	TRBJ1-2	ASSQETVVSGYT
TRBV24-1	TRBJ2-2	ATSDPGTSETGELF
TRBV6-5	TRBJ2-1	ASRMDRYNEQF
TRBV29-1	TRBJ2-3	SVISSTDTQY
TRBV5-6	TRBJ2-2	ASRGTSGNTGELF
TRBV2	TRBJ2-7	ASSGASYEQY
TRBV3-1/TRBV3-2	TRBJ2-7	ASSQDLWYGDSYYEQY